Shown below are 24 T cell receptor beta chains from a single sample sequenced in a study of immune evolution from preneoplasia to lung adenocarcinoma. TCRdb's table, derived via immunoSEQ multiplex PCR, lists solely in-frame clones and lacks some. The sample lists about 5,100 clones, around 79% occurring once. The sample consisted of FFPE minimally invasive lung adenocarcinoma tissue. The receptors derive from a person aged 50-75 years with lung adenocarcinoma.

This clone has just one count. The chain couples TRBV19 to TRBJ2-5; 9 bases align to TRBD1. The V segment lost 5 bases and the J segment 5 bases; nucleotides outside the gene matches: 12. The CDR3 has 16 amino acids. Looked up from germline, CDR1 is LNHDA and CDR2 is SQIVND (reference sequence). This chain's CDR3 is CASSRRPTGGRETQYF. As DNA, the CDR3 is TGTGCCAGTAGTCGCCGCCCGACAGGGGGTAGGGAGACCCAGTACTTC.

The chain is built from TRBV2 and TRBJ2-3; D gene uncertain. Germline CDR1 reads SNHLY; CDR2 reads FYNNEI. The V and J ends lost 3 bases and 3 bases respectively, with 7 bases between them. This CDR3 region has 13 residues. DNA of the CDR3: TGTGCCAGCAGTGATGTGGGGACAGATACGCAGTATTTT. The encoded protein is CASSDVGTDTQYF.

V is TRBV20-1 and J is TRBJ2-3; D is unclear. V lost 5 bases and J lost 6, with 3 bases in between. This CDR3 is 9 amino acids long. Germline V gene sequence: CDR1 DFQATT, CDR2 SNEGSKA (reference sequence). The CDR3 region is CSASDTQYF. CDR3 nucleotides: TGCAGTGCTTCCGATACGCAGTATTTT.

The rearrangement joins TRBV6-9 to TRBJ2-5, with TRBD1 matching 9 bases. The CDR3 runs 15 residues. With 5 bases clipped from V and 5 bases from J, the junction kept 9 bases outside the gene matches. The V gene's germline CDR1 is MNHGY and CDR2 SVAAGI. CDR3 loop: CASSARDRARETQYF. CDR3 in DNA: TGTGCCAGCAGTGCCCGGGACAGGGCGAGGGAGACCCAGTACTTC.

This chain links TRBV9 with TRBJ2-3, with D possibly being TRBD2 (5 bases). Germline V gene sequence: CDR1 SGDLS, CDR2 YYNGEE. CDR3 size: 14 residues. Trimming shortened V by 4 bases and J by 4 bases, and 13 bases separated the two germline ends. CDR3 DNA: TGTGCCAGCAGCAACCGGGGTCCCCCAGATACGCAGTATTTT. Encoded protein: CASSNRGPPDTQYF.

The rearrangement joins TRBV30 to TRBJ2-5; maybe TRBD2 (5 bases). The CDR3 runs to 15 residues. Trimming stripped 0 bases from V and 4 bases from J, with 15 bases between. CDR1 and CDR2 (germline): GTSNPN, SVGIG (reference sequence). For the CDR3, the DNA is TGTGCCTGGAGTGTAGCAAAAGTAGGGAGAGAGACCCAGTACTTC. It specifies CAWSVAKVGRETQYF.

The chain uses TRBV9 and TRBJ2-7; 8 nucleotides line up with TRBD2. Looked up from germline, CDR1 is SGDLS and CDR2 is YYNGEE. The trim removed 4 bases at V and 0 bases at J, leaving 0 bases unmatched. The CDR3 totals 13 residues. The CDR3 nucleotides read TGTGCCAGCAGCAGCGGGAGCTCCTACGAGCAGTACTTC. Translation: CASSSGSSYEQYF.

The chain combines TRBV9 with TRBJ1-2, with 9 bases aligning to TRBD1. Germline CDR1 is SGDLS and CDR2 is YYNGEE. V lost 4 bases, J lost 3 bases, and 10 bases stayed unmatched. The CDR3 covers 16 residues. The CDR3 DNA sequence: TGTGCCAGCAGCACTCCACAGGGGGCCATCGACTATGGCTACACCTTC. This sequence encodes CASSTPQGAIDYGYTF. Full variable domain (remainder filled in from reference TRBV9 and TRBJ1-2): DSGVTQTPKHLITATGQRVTLRCSPRSGDLSVYWYQQSLDQGLQFLIQYYNGEERAKGNILERFSAQQFPDLHSELNLSSLELGDSALYFCASSTPQGAIDYGYTFGSGTRLTVV.

This clone was seen once. The DNA for the CDR3 is TGCGCCAGCAGCCAAGGGGGAGTGTCCAGCTTCCACGAGCAGTACTTC. Translating it yields CASSQGGVSSFHEQYF. This sequence joins TRBV4-3 and TRBJ2-7, with D perhaps matching TRBD2 (5 bases). Germline CDR1 and CDR2: LGHNA and YSLEER. Trimming cost V 1 base and J 5 bases, with 18 bases left between them. The CDR3 runs 16 residues.

The CDR3 sequence is CASSPPGPSAGEQFF. The CDR3 bases are TGTGCCAGCTCACCCCCGGGCCCCTCGGCCGGTGAGCAGTTCTTC. J is TRBJ2-1 and V is TRBV18; D is undetermined. The V end was cut by 3 bases, the J end by 9 bases, with 18 bases between. Germline CDR1 is KGHSH and CDR2 is LQKENI. This CDR3 is built from 15 residues.

A remark on this clone: The junction does not match germline at one end; this may be a read error. The CDR3 coding sequence is TGTGCCACCAGCGGAGAGCGAGAATACGAGCAGTACTTC. It yields the protein CATSGEREYEQYF. The rearrangement links TRBV15 to TRBJ2-7; no firm D call. Germline loops: CDR1 LNHNV, CDR2 YYDKDF (reference sequence). The CDR3 is made up of 13 amino acids.

The gene calls are TRBV10-3 and TRBJ2-2; no clear D gene. V was shortened by 3 bases and J by 0 bases, with 5 bases between the two germline ends. The V gene's germline CDR1 is ENHRY and CDR2 SYGVKD. The CDR3 consists of 14 residues. CDR3 DNA: TGTGCCATCAGTGACCCTACGAACACCGGGGAGCTGTTTTTT. Translated: CAISDPTNTGELFF.

This rearrangement joins TRBV18 to TRBJ2-7; TRBD2 aligns across 9 bases. The CDR3 loop spans 16 amino acids. Germline V CDR1 and CDR2: KGHSH, LQKENI. V lost 0 bases, J lost 2 bases, and 5 bases stayed unmatched. CDR3 sequence (DNA): TGTGCCAGCTCACCACCCCTAGCGGGATCCCCCTACGAGCAGTACTTC. This sequence encodes CASSPPLAGSPYEQYF.

This chain connects TRBV30 to TRBJ1-1; 8 positions agree with TRBD1. Per germline, CDR1 GTSNPN and CDR2 SVGIG (reference sequence). V gave up 8 bases and J gave up 6 bases; unmatched junction bases: 8. This CDR3 is built from 12 residues. CDR3 sequence reads: CAAGQGGPEAFF. The CDR3 DNA reads as TGTGCCGCAGGACAGGGAGGGCCTGAAGCTTTCTTT.

CDR3 loop: CASSSTMTGGNGYTF. CDR3 in DNA: TGTGCCAGCAGCTCAACCATGACAGGGGGCAATGGCTACACCTTC. The chain uses TRBV7-2 and TRBJ1-2; 10 nucleotides align to TRBD1. In germline, CDR1 is SGHTA, CDR2 FQGNSA. The CDR3 is 15 residues long. The V and J ends lost 4 bases and 6 bases, in that order; junction bases with no gene match: 8.

This clone is labeled as large (0.1 to 1%). V is TRBV7-8 and J is TRBJ2-1; 9 positions match TRBD2. CDR3 length: 15 residues. The V and J ends lost 6 bases and 4 bases, in that order; junction bases with no gene match: 7. CDR1 is SGHVS, CDR2 FQNEAQ, per germline. The CDR3 DNA reads as TGTGCCAGCAGTCCCCGGACTAGCGAGTACAATGAGCAGTTCTTC. Amino acid sequence: CASSPRTSEYNEQFF.

The chain couples TRBV28 to TRBJ1-1, with unresolved D. Trimming stripped 6 bases from V and 0 bases from J, with 8 bases between. The CDR3 extends over 13 amino acids. Germline V gene lookup returns CDR1 MDHEN and CDR2 SYDVKM. The DNA of the CDR3 is TGTGCCAGCAGGGAAAGGGTGAACACTGAAGCTTTCTTT. Translating gives CASRERVNTEAFF.

V gene TRBV2 combines with J gene TRBJ1-6, with D possibly matching TRBD1 (6 bases). The length of the CDR3 is 15 residues. Germline V CDR1 and CDR2: SNHLY, FYNNEI. The V and J ends lost 2 bases and 10 bases respectively, with 15 bases between them. The CDR3 sequence is CASSERDTRNSPLHF. CDR3 nucleotide sequence: TGTGCCAGCAGTGAAAGGGACACCCGGAACTCACCCCTCCACTTT.

This sequence joins TRBV10-3 and TRBJ2-2; maybe TRBD1 (5 bases). The germline V and J ends were trimmed by 6 bases and 2 bases, with 13 bases remaining between them. This CDR3 has 15 residues. Germline V CDR1 and CDR2: ENHRY, SYGVKD. The CDR3 coding sequence is TGTGCCATCAGCAGGGCCGACGTCAACACCGGGGAGCTGTTTTTT. Translation: CAISRADVNTGELFF.

The genes are TRBV7-9 and TRBJ2-7, with 9 bases fitting TRBD1. CDR3 size: 16 residues. The V segment lost 0 bases and the J segment 1 base; nucleotides outside the gene matches: 4. The germline V gene encodes CDR1 SEHNR and CDR2 FQNEAQ (reference sequence). The CDR3 loop is CASSLASGTGSYEQYF. Here the CDR3 DNA reads TGTGCCAGCAGCTTAGCCAGCGGGACAGGGTCCTACGAGCAGTACTTC.

The CDR3 DNA sequence: TGCGCCAGCAGCTTGGAGGGCCTTAGGCCCCAGCATTTT. Its protein product is CASSLEGLRPQHF. This chain uses TRBV5-1 with TRBJ1-5, with no clear D. CDR1 and CDR2 from the germline V gene are SGHRS and YFSETQ. This CDR3 comprises 13 residues. The V and J ends lost 0 bases and 9 bases respectively, with 10 bases between them.

This clone appeared a few times. This chain joins TRBV29-1 and TRBJ2-3; 8 bases fit TRBD2. Unmatched junction bases numbered 13, after V lost 5 bases and J lost 0 bases. Germline values: CDR1 SQVTM, CDR2 ANQGSEA. The CDR3 is made up of 17 amino acids. CDR3 in amino acids: CSVQIRGGFSSTDTQYF. As DNA, the CDR3 is TGCAGCGTTCAGATACGGGGGGGGTTCTCTAGCACAGATACGCAGTATTTT.

This clone was observed a single time. This rearrangement joins TRBV7-9 to TRBJ2-7, with D possibly TRBD2 on 5 matching bases. V shed 0 bases and J shed 6 bases, with 12 bases lying between them. Germline CDR1 SEHNR, CDR2 FQNEAQ (reference sequence). This CDR3 is 14 amino acids long. The CDR3, as DNA: TGTGCCAGCAGCTTAGCTGCCCGGGGTTCCGAGCAGTACTTC. This gives the protein CASSLAARGSEQYF.

This clone showed up just once. This sequence joins TRBV5-5 and TRBJ2-6; D remains unclear. Between the trimmed V and J ends, which lost 7 bases and 2 bases, there was a span of 7 bases. The germline gives CDR1 SGHKS, CDR2 YYEKEE (reference sequence). This CDR3 is 13 amino acids long. The CDR3 DNA reads as TGTGCCAGCGGTAAGGCTGGGGCCAACGTCCTGACTTTC. Translated, it gives CASGKAGANVLTF.